Listed below are T cell receptor beta chains from one sample, sequenced in a study of blood T cell repertoires in COVID-19. Assay: immunoSEQ multiplex PCR; the TCRdb copy retains only in-frame clones and omits some. The sample contains around 160,000 clones, approximately 80% of which appear only once. The sequencing sample was made of peripheral blood. These receptors came from a man in his 60s with active or convalescent COVID-19. Each CDR3 is given with its conserved first and last residue. A D gene is named only where the DNA matches it firmly. The size field is filled for only some rows; it gives once, few, many or a size class.

-	TRBV6-6	TRBJ1-1	TRBD1	CASSTRDSHSEAFF	TGTGCCAGCAGCACCCGGGACAGTCATTCTGAAGCTTTCTTT
many	TRBV27	TRBJ2-7	TRBD2	CASSTLTSGTLYEQYF	TGTGCCAGCAGCACGCTCACTAGCGGGACGCTCTACGAGCAGTACTTC
-	TRBV7-2	TRBJ2-1	TRBD2	CASSSSSGRGEQFF	TGTGCCAGCAGCTCGTCTAGCGGGAGAGGTGAGCAGTTCTTC
few	TRBV19	TRBJ2-7	TRBD1	CASSTNRGSSYEQYF	TGTGCCAGTAGTACAAACAGGGGAAGCTCCTACGAGCAGTACTTC
-	TRBV5-8	TRBJ1-1	-	CASSLDMPGISLNTEAFF	TGTGCCAGCAGCTTGGATATGCCAGGGATAAGTTTGAACACTGAAGCTTTCTTT
once	TRBV9	TRBJ1-1	TRBD1	CASSGYRGMSTEAFF	TGTGCCAGCAGCGGCTACAGGGGGATGAGCACTGAAGCTTTCTTT
-	TRBV7-2	TRBJ2-5	TRBD1	CASSPQGALLKTQYF	TGTGCCAGCAGCCCACAGGGGGCCCTGTTAAAGACCCAGTACTTC
-	TRBV27	TRBJ2-3	-	CASSFSSSGDTQYF	TGTGCCAGCAGTTTCTCAAGTAGCGGAGATACGCAGTATTTT
-	TRBV24-1	TRBJ1-6	-	CATRGKQTNNSPLHF	TGTGCCACAAGGGGGAAACAGACAAATAATTCACCCCTCCACTTT
many	TRBV7-3	TRBJ2-3	TRBD1	CASSSTGGDTQYF	TGTGCCAGCAGCTCCACAGGGGGGGATACGCAGTATTTT
-	TRBV9	TRBJ1-4	TRBD1	CASSAWTGSNEKLFF	TGTGCCAGCAGCGCATGGACAGGGTCTAATGAAAAACTGTTTTTT
-	TRBV15	TRBJ2-1	TRBD1	CATSRGGQGGYNEQFF	TGTGCCACCAGCAGGGGGGGACAGGGGGGCTACAATGAGCAGTTCTTC
-	TRBV3-1/TRBV3-2	TRBJ2-7	-	CASRQLGAYEQYF	TGTGCCAGCAGACAACTCGGGGCCTACGAGCAGTACTTC
-	TRBV27	TRBJ1-6	-	CASSRAGSPLHF	TGTGCCAGCAGCCGCGCGGGGTCACCCCTCCACTTT
-	TRBV20-1	TRBJ1-1	-	CSASVSYGAFF	TGCAGTGCTAGCGTCTCCTACGGGGCTTTCTTT
-	TRBV5-4	TRBJ2-7	-	CASRQSQGPSYEQYF	TGTGCCAGCAGACAATCACAGGGACCCTCCTACGAGCAGTACTTC
-	TRBV18	TRBJ2-7	TRBD1	CASSAQGESYEQYF	TGTGCCAGCTCAGCACAGGGGGAGTCCTACGAGCAGTACTTC
-	TRBV29-1	TRBJ2-3	-	CSVESGGTDTQYF	TGCAGCGTTGAATCAGGGGGGACAGATACGCAGTATTTT
-	TRBV10-3	TRBJ2-3	TRBD2	CAISESMTSGRVDTQYF	TGTGCCATCAGTGAGTCAATGACTAGCGGGAGGGTAGATACGCAGTATTTT
-	TRBV6-6	TRBJ2-3	TRBD2	CASSRNPAGVDTQYF	TGTGCCAGCAGTCGAAACCCAGCGGGAGTAGATACGCAGTATTTT
-	TRBV6-2/TRBV6-3	TRBJ1-2	-	CASSYARGLLHGYTF	TGTGCCAGCAGTTACGCACGGGGACTCCTCCATGGCTACACCTTC
-	TRBV5-1	TRBJ2-2	TRBD2	CASSPRPLAGINTGELFF	TGCGCCAGCAGCCCCCGGCCGCTAGCGGGGATCAACACCGGGGAGCTGTTTTTT
-	TRBV4-3	TRBJ1-1	-	CASSQDSPWGRNTEAFF	TGCGCCAGCAGCCAAGACTCACCGTGGGGCCGGAACACTGAAGCTTTCTTT
-	TRBV5-1	TRBJ2-5	TRBD2	CASSLGTSGSGETQYF	TGCGCCAGCAGCTTGGGGACTAGCGGGAGCGGAGAGACCCAGTACTTC
-	TRBV7-2	TRBJ2-3	-	CASSKTGHGASTDTQYF	TGTGCCAGCAGCAAAACAGGGCACGGGGCTAGCACAGATACGCAGTATTTT
-	TRBV24-1	TRBJ2-2	TRBD1	CATRGQSDTGELFF	TGTGCCACCAGGGGACAGTCGGACACCGGGGAGCTGTTTTTT
-	TRBV27	TRBJ2-5	-	CASRMTYRAKETQYF	TGTGCCAGCAGAATGACCTACAGGGCCAAAGAGACCCAGTACTTC
-	TRBV29-1	TRBJ1-1	-	CSVDPTGNDAFF	TGCAGCGTTGACCCGACGGGGAACGATGCTTTCTTT
-	TRBV28	TRBJ2-2	TRBD2	CASTHDLSGRGKTGELFF	TGTGCCAGCACCCATGACTTAAGCGGGAGGGGTAAGACCGGGGAGCTGTTTTTT
-	TRBV13	TRBJ2-2	TRBD1	CASRLKGTGVGTGELFF	TGTGCCAGCCGACTGAAAGGGACAGGGGTAGGAACCGGGGAGCTGTTTTTT
-	TRBV10-3	TRBJ2-6	-	CAIRLDTSSGANVLTF	TGTGCCATCAGGCTGGACACCAGCTCTGGGGCCAACGTCCTGACTTTC
-	TRBV28	TRBJ2-4	TRBD1	CASSFPGQGNIQYF	TGTGCCAGCAGTTTCCCGGGACAGGGGAACATTCAGTACTTC
-	TRBV27	TRBJ1-2	TRBD1	CASSPQTGVYPNYGYTF	TGTGCCAGCAGTCCTCAGACAGGGGTATATCCTAACTATGGCTACACCTTC
-	TRBV20-1	TRBJ2-7	TRBD2	CSASQSGKGHEQYF	TGCAGTGCTAGTCAGAGCGGGAAAGGACACGAGCAGTACTTC
-	TRBV2	TRBJ2-5	TRBD2	CASSAGTSGRWETQYF	TGTGCCAGCAGTGCCGGGACTAGCGGGAGATGGGAGACCCAGTACTTC
-	TRBV7-9	TRBJ2-1	-	CASSLMAGLGEQFF	TGTGCCAGCAGCTTAATGGCAGGGTTGGGTGAGCAGTTCTTC
-	TRBV18	TRBJ1-2	TRBD1	CASSPGIRTGDGYTF	TGTGCCAGCTCACCCGGTATAAGGACAGGGGATGGCTACACCTTC
-	TRBV5-6	TRBJ2-5	TRBD1	CASSFLTGSETQYF	TGTGCCAGCAGCTTCCTGACAGGGTCGGAGACCCAGTACTTC
-	TRBV5-1	TRBJ2-5	-	CASSAGLRGKTQYF	TGCGCCAGCAGCGCTGGCCTCAGGGGAAAGACCCAGTACTTC
-	TRBV11-2	TRBJ2-7	-	CASSISGDLYEQYF	TGTGCCAGCAGCATTAGCGGAGATCTCTACGAGCAGTACTTC
-	TRBV25-1	TRBJ2-2	-	CASSLTSGGAFRIGELFF	TGTGCCAGCAGCCTCACCTCGGGTGGGGCGTTTCGAATCGGGGAGCTGTTTTTT
-	TRBV18	TRBJ2-3	-	CASHPGDTQYF	TGTGCCAGCCACCCAGGGGATACGCAGTATTTT
few	TRBV7-9	TRBJ1-1	TRBD1	CASSHPTTGGRTEAFF	TGTGCCAGCAGTCACCCGACGACAGGGGGCAGAACTGAAGCTTTCTTT
few	TRBV7-3	TRBJ2-6	TRBD1	CASSPFGGQPSGANVLTF	TGTGCCAGCAGCCCCTTTGGGGGACAGCCCTCTGGGGCCAACGTCCTGACTTTC
-	TRBV6-5	TRBJ2-3	TRBD1	CASSPTGSSTDTQYF	TGTGCCAGCAGTCCGACAGGGTCCTCCACAGATACGCAGTATTTT
-	TRBV5-5	TRBJ1-5	-	CASSRYSNQPQHF	TGTGCCAGCAGCCGTTATAGCAATCAGCCCCAGCATTTT
-	TRBV7-7	TRBJ2-1	-	CASSLGSGLGQGINEQFF	TGTGCCAGCAGCTTAGGGTCAGGCCTTGGGCAGGGGATCAATGAGCAGTTCTTC
-	TRBV7-8	TRBJ2-1	TRBD2	CASSLALAGAYNEQFF	TGTGCCAGCAGCCTAGCCCTAGCGGGTGCCTACAATGAGCAGTTCTTC
-	TRBV5-4	TRBJ2-3	-	CASSPTGDTQYF	TGTGCCAGCAGCCCAACGGGGGATACGCAGTATTTT
-	TRBV18	TRBJ1-5	-	CASSPSGIDQPQHF	TGTGCCAGCTCACCCTCCGGGATAGATCAGCCCCAGCATTTT
-	TRBV28	TRBJ2-7	-	CASSPPSGSGIYEQYF	TGTGCCAGCAGCCCTCCATCAGGAAGTGGTATCTACGAGCAGTACTTC
-	TRBV7-2	TRBJ1-6	TRBD1	CASSLMATGGGSPLHF	TGTGCCAGCAGCTTAATGGCAACAGGGGGCGGTTCACCCCTCCACTTT